The rows below give T cell receptor beta chains drawn from one sample of a study of blood T cell repertoires in COVID-19. Measured with immunoSEQ multiplex PCR; TCRdb has only the in-frame clones, and not every one. The data contain some 170,000 clones, roughly 85% of them singletons. Sequenced: peripheral blood. Receptor source: a man aged 35-49 years with acute or convalescent COVID-19. Both conserved end residues are part of each CDR3.

J gene: TRBJ2-1
V gene: TRBV2
CDR3 protein: CASRTDRGNEQFF

J gene: TRBJ1-6
V gene: TRBV28
CDR3 protein: CASSDSWGGSTYNSPLHF

J gene: TRBJ2-1
V gene: TRBV27
CDR3 protein: CASSLSSGGSYNEQFF

J gene: TRBJ1-6
V gene: TRBV27
CDR3 protein: CASSTGSYNSPLHF

J gene: TRBJ2-7
V gene: TRBV6-5
CDR3 protein: CASSIQQGIHEQYF

J gene: TRBJ1-2
V gene: TRBV10-2
CDR3 protein: CASSPAGVRYGYTF

J gene: TRBJ1-1
V gene: TRBV19
CDR3 protein: CASSIPSLTEAFF

J gene: TRBJ2-4
V gene: TRBV7-2
CDR3 protein: CASSLVGGAKNIQYF

J gene: TRBJ2-3
V gene: TRBV5-1
CDR3 protein: CATSQAGGVTDTQYF

J gene: TRBJ1-6
V gene: TRBV11-2
CDR3 protein: CASSLDYSLQGSYNSPLHF

J gene: TRBJ2-7
V gene: TRBV24-1
CDR3 protein: CATSEKDRWRPYEQYF

J gene: TRBJ2-7
V gene: TRBV18
CDR3 protein: CASSPTVGQGTNEQYF

J gene: TRBJ1-5
V gene: TRBV29-1
CDR3 protein: CSASTANSNQPQHF

J gene: TRBJ1-1
V gene: TRBV3-1/TRBV3-2
CDR3 protein: CASSRWDRGRGTEAFF

J gene: TRBJ1-1
V gene: TRBV5-1
CDR3 protein: CASSFRGADEAFF

J gene: TRBJ2-3
V gene: TRBV5-4
CDR3 protein: CASSPTITDTQYF

J gene: TRBJ1-2
V gene: TRBV24-1
CDR3 protein: CATSDPTGNYGYTF

J gene: TRBJ1-5
V gene: TRBV5-6
CDR3 protein: CASSLGNNQPQHF

J gene: TRBJ2-5
V gene: TRBV12-5
CDR3 protein: CASGLGLVTVQETQYF

J gene: TRBJ1-2
V gene: TRBV6-1
CDR3 protein: CASSDVSTGKFYGYTF

J gene: TRBJ1-2
V gene: TRBV4-1
CDR3 protein: CASSWTGDDYGYTF

J gene: TRBJ1-4
V gene: TRBV27
CDR3 protein: CASSLDRVGEKLFF